This T cell receptor beta chain was observed in a study of T cell clones after liver transplantation. Background on the study: A pre-transplant mixed lymphocyte reaction with TCRbeta sequencing defined graft-donor-reactive clones followed in post-transplant blood. Standard immunosuppression, with no induction, continued until 12-24 months after transplant. Draws occurred before transplant, before withdrawal, and after complete or failed withdrawal. Findings and limits, study-wide: Post-transplant time points were not standardized, so conclusions are preliminary.

About this clone: The antigen remains unidentified.

Libraries were prepared by immunoSEQ multiplex PCR; TCRdb keeps only in-frame clonotypes and omits some of them. This sample has around 15,000 clones, with more than 70% found just once. Germline V gene lookup returns CDR1 SQVTM and CDR2 ANQGSEA. CDR3 length: 15 residues. V was cut by 7 bases and J by 9 bases, with 25 bases left in between. This chain joins TRBV29-1 and TRBJ2-1, with D tentatively TRBD2 (6 bases). The source of this sequence is a human patient who received a liver transplant. Some T cells may be the graft donor's. The sample in question was CD8+ T cells from blood, obtained around 44 months after liver transplant. Here the CDR3 DNA reads TGCAGCGCTGCGGGTTACGAATTTGGGGGGAGTGAGCAGTTCTTC. Protein product: CSAAGYEFGGSEQFF.